The 8 T cell receptor beta chains listed next were all sequenced from one sample in a study of OX40 agonist ivuxolimab in advanced cancers. Libraries came from the immunoSEQ multiplex PCR assay. TCRdb re-hosts the immuneACCESS table, in-frame sequences only. Its copies lack some clones; in the studies checked, an unresolved V gene accounts for under half of them, and the cause for the rest is not known. The sample contains roughly 63,000 clones, 80% to 90% of them found a single time. The biggest ten clones account for around 12% of the sample. The material sequenced was CD4+ or CD8+ T cells sorted from blood, taken in a trial of the OX40 agonist ivuxolimab. Receptor source: an adult with an advanced solid tumor such as melanoma, head and neck, liver or kidney cancer.

This chain connects TRBV19 to TRBJ2-2; D is perhaps TRBD1 (5 bases). Germline CDR1 is LNHDA and CDR2 is SQIVND (reference sequence). CDR3 length: 18 amino acids. Trimming left V 1 base short and J 6 bases short, with 21 bases between. CDR3 sequence reads: CASSIGFLLSRAAGELFF. Here the CDR3 DNA reads TGTGCCAGTAGTATAGGATTCTTGCTCTCCAGGGCGGCCGGGGAGCTGTTTTTT.

This chain links TRBV7-8 with TRBJ2-1; TRBD2 agrees at 8 bases. CDR3 length: 16 residues. V was clipped by 5 bases and J by 4 bases; unmatched bases: 10. Germline CDR1 SGHVS, CDR2 FQNEAQ. The CDR3 DNA reads as TGTGCCAGCAGCCCCTCCCCCCGGGGGGGATACAATGAGCAGTTCTTC. As protein: CASSPSPRGGYNEQFF.

The gene calls are TRBV25-1 and TRBJ1-4, with D unresolved. Germline V CDR1 and CDR2: MGHDK, SYGVNS. The CDR3 loop spans 13 amino acids. V was trimmed by 1 base and J by 8 bases, leaving 8 bases between them. CDR3 residues: CASSESNGEKLFF. The DNA of the CDR3 is TGTGCCAGCAGTGAATCCAACGGGGAAAAACTGTTTTTT.

This sequence joins TRBV7-9 and TRBJ2-7; 10 bases match TRBD1. J lost 3 bases, V lost 4 bases, and 6 bases had no gene match. The CDR3 totals 15 residues. Germline CDR1 reads SEHNR; CDR2 reads FQNEAQ (reference sequence). The CDR3 sequence is CASSSNRDRGYEQYF. The CDR3 DNA reads as TGTGCCAGCAGCTCGAACCGGGACAGGGGCTACGAGCAGTACTTC.

The rearrangement uses TRBV15 and TRBJ2-7; TRBD1 agrees at 8 bases. The CDR3 is 16 amino acids. V was pared by 0 bases and J by 4 bases, with 8 bases of the junction left unmatched. CDR1 is LNHNV and CDR2 is YYDKDF in the germline V gene (reference sequence). CDR3 in amino acids: CATSRDLGTGRYEQYF. The CDR3 DNA is TGTGCCACCAGCAGAGATCTCGGGACAGGAAGATACGAGCAGTACTTC.

The chain links TRBV7-3 to TRBJ2-1; 11 bases align to TRBD2. The V segment lost 5 bases and the J segment 12 bases; nucleotides outside the gene matches: 12. The germline V gene encodes CDR1 SGHTA and CDR2 FQGTGA. CDR3 size: 15 residues. The CDR3 region has the DNA TGTGCCAGCAGCCTAGCGGGGGGTCCCCTATCTGGGCAGTTCTTC. It specifies CASSLAGGPLSGQFF.

The V gene is TRBV7-9, the J gene TRBJ2-7; unclear D gene. Germline V CDR1 and CDR2: SEHNR, FQNEAQ (reference sequence). CDR3 length: 14 amino acids. With 5 bases removed from V and 4 bases from J, the gap between germline ends came to 15 bases. CDR3 in DNA: TGTGCCAGCAGCAACCTCGGACCCGTTTACGAGCAGTACTTC. Translating gives CASSNLGPVYEQYF. The full variable domain, rest sourced from reference TRBV7-9 and TRBJ2-7, is DTGVSQNPRHKITKRGQNVTFRCDPISEHNRLYWYRQTLGQGPEFLTYFQNEAQLEKSRLLSDRFSAERPKGSFSTLEIQRTEQGDSAMYLCASSNLGPVYEQYFGPGTRLTVT.

This sequence joins TRBV4-1 and TRBJ2-3; 9 bases align to TRBD1. The V gene end was trimmed by 3 bases and the J gene end by 0 bases; junction bases not matched to a gene: 7. The CDR3 sequence is 17 residues long. The germline V gene encodes CDR1 MGHRA and CDR2 YSYEKL. CDR3 loop: CASSQWPGTGSTDTQYF. The DNA for the CDR3 is TGCGCCAGCAGCCAGTGGCCGGGGACAGGGAGCACAGATACGCAGTATTTT.